This T cell receptor beta chain was profiled in a study of blood T cell repertoires in COVID-19 (TCRdb year 2020). At the level of the whole study: Samples from collaborators originated in the United States, Italy and Spain and spanned both the acute and convalescent phases of COVID-19. The prospective study material was composed of cDNA or gDNA derived from T cells, B-cell-depleted T cells, or PBMCs. Nearly every sample came with metadata listing a de-identified subject ID, COVID-19 status, age in years and sex. The samples were drawn from the first 160 participants of the ongoing ImmuneRACE study and from 950 to 1,500 subjects provided by 6 global collaborators. A freely available public database, intended as a resource for researchers studying the immune response to SARS-CoV-2, is where the repertoires were released. Where available, HLA class I and class II types were obtained from metadata supplied by the sample provider rather than from assay-based typing. Subjects who had been exposed to COVID-19, were actively infected with it, or had recovered from it provided the deeply sampled blood TCRbeta repertoires that made up the dataset.

At the junction V is shortened by 1 base and J by 3 bases; bases outside the gene matches: 4. From its cysteine to its phenylalanine, the CDR3 spans 15 amino acids. The sequence is cut down to CDR3 DNA, 45 bases in frame from base 1. CDR1 and CDR2, looked up from the germline V gene, are KGHSH and LQKENI. With respect to this clone: No antigen is known for it. Base qualities are missing; no much larger clone stands one base away.

Whole blood was collected in K2EDTA tubes by collaborating institutions according to the institutions' own protocols. For TCRbeta analysis, collaborators shipped samples as frozen whole blood, isolated PBMCs, or DNA extracted from either of those sample types. Study-level results and caveats: How much clinical and demographic metadata was included differed by source and by participant, and the metadata was provided uncurated.

TCRbeta CDR3 regions were amplified from genomic DNA using the immunoSEQ Assay, a bias-controlled multiplex PCR. As for the authors' bioinformatics: Within the assay, amplification of reference gene primers was used to estimate how many nucleated cells each sample contained. To quantify the absolute abundance of each unique TCRbeta CDR3 rearrangement, sequence reads were collapsed and filtered. For each sample, productive Simpson clonality was calculated by taking the square root of Simpson's diversity index across productive rearrangements. TCRdb carries this immuneACCESS record with in-frame sequences only. Its versions omit some clonotypes, under half of them owing to an unresolved V gene in the studies checked, with the rest unexplained. V and J calls and clone size are copied from that table; D and trimming were computed from the DNA. The sample profile shows some 190,000 clones; 70% to 90% of them were found once. The ten largest clones add up to 4.5% to 6% of the sample.

This sequence uses TRBV18 and TRBJ2-7, with TRBD1 identical over 9 junction bases. The origin of this receptor is a woman aged 70-85 years with active or convalescent COVID-19. The sample taken for sequencing was peripheral blood. This receptor has the CDR3 CASSPRDRVLYEQYF. The nucleotides read TGTGCCAGCTCACCACGGGACAGGGTCCTCTACGAGCAGTACTTC.